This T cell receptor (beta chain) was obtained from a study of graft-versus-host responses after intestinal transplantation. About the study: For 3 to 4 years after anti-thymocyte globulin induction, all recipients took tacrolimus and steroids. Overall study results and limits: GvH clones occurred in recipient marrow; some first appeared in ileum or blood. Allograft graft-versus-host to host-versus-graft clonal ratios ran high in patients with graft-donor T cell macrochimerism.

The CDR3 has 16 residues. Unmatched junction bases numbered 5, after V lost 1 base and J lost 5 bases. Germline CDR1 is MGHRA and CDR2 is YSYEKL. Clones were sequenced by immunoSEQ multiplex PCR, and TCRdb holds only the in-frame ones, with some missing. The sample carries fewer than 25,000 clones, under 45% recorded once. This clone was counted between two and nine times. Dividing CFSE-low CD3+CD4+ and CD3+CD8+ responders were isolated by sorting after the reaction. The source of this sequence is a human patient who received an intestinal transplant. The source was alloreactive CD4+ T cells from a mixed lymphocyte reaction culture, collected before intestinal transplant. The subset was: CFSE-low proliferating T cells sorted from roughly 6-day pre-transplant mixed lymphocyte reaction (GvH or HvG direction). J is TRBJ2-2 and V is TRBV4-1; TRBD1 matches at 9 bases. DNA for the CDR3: TGCGCCAGCAGCCAAGTAGGGACAGGGAAAACCGGGGAGCTGTTTTTT. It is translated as CASSQVGTGKTGELFF.